These 23 T cell receptor beta chains originate from one sample sequenced in a study of early T cells in non-severe SARS-CoV-2 infection. TCRdb re-called the 5' RACE reads with MiXCR, one entry per CDR3 protein. The sample contains 85,000 to 100,000 distinct CDR3 sequences, about 11% of which appear only once. Sequencing used whole blood, obtained at baseline. These receptors originate from an adult who was a healthcare worker with PCR-confirmed SARS-CoV-2 infection or an uninfected control (not recorded which).

This clonotype was seen a handful of times. V gene TRBV6-5 combines with J gene TRBJ2-1; TRBD2 is a possible D gene (6 bases). The V gene lost 5 bases and the J gene lost 6 bases, with 14 bases spanning the gap. The V gene's germline CDR1 is MNHEY and CDR2 SVGAGI. This CDR3 is built from 14 residues. The CDR3 coding sequence is TGTGCCAGCAGTAATGCGGGGTTGGCCAATGAGCAGTTCTTC. As protein: CASSNAGLANEQFF.

The table lists this clonotype with many counts. V is TRBV30 and J is TRBJ1-1; D not resolved. Per the germline V gene, CDR1 is GTSNPN and CDR2 is SVGIG (reference sequence). The CDR3 is 14 amino acids. Deletions cut 2 bases from V and 1 base from J, with 11 bases between. The CDR3 region has the DNA TGTGCCTGGAGTAATGGGTACGCGAACACTGAAGCTTTCTTT. Amino acid sequence: CAWSNGYANTEAFF.

With regard to this clonotype: Since the CDR3 does not end with the conserved phenylalanine or tryptophan, this likely comes from a read error. No DNA is shown, since the ends of the CDR3 on it are uncertain; the CDR3 is the one TCRdb lists. Here the CDR3 reads CASSKVGTL. The V gene is TRBV21-1, the J gene TRBJ1-2. TRBV21-1 has pseudogene status. The CDR3 sequence runs 9 residues, both termini included.

This clonotype was detected ten times or more. The chain uses TRBV2 and TRBJ2-6; D may be TRBD2 (6 bases). V dropped 10 bases and J dropped 0 bases, with 13 bases sitting between them. The CDR3 sequence is 15 residues long. Germline values: CDR1 SNHLY, CDR2 FYNNEI. The CDR3 sequence: CATTSEGSGANVLTF. CDR3 coding DNA: TGTGCCACCACTTCGGAGGGCTCTGGGGCCAACGTCCTGACTTTC.

This sequence joins TRBV24-1 and TRBJ2-2; TRBD2 is a possible D gene (6 bases). Germline assignment: CDR1 KGHDR and CDR2 SFDVKD. This CDR3 is built from 16 residues. Trimming cost V 1 base and J 5 bases, with 13 bases left between them. CDR3 in amino acids: CATSDFRGAGTGELFF. The CDR3 DNA reads as TGTGCCACCAGTGATTTTCGAGGGGCGGGGACCGGGGAGCTGTTTTTT.

This clonotype occurred many times. Here the CDR3 omits its conserved ending phenylalanine or tryptophan, so a read error is the likely source. This rearrangement joins TRBV7-9 to TRBJ2-7; TRBD1 matches at 8 bases. Germline V gene lookup returns CDR1 SEHNR and CDR2 FQNEAQ (reference sequence). Trimming cost V 3 bases and J 6 bases; bases outside gene matches: 1. The CDR3 extends over 12 amino acids. The CDR3 loop reads CASSLGQAEQYS. CDR3 nucleotide sequence: TGTGCCAGCAGCTTGGGACAGGCCGAGCAGTACTCC.

This chain uses TRBV27 with TRBJ2-1; the D gene is possibly TRBD1 (6 bases). CDR1 MNHEY and CDR2 SMNVEV come from the germline V gene (reference sequence). The CDR3 loop spans 16 amino acids. V was cut by 0 bases and J by 6 bases, with 15 bases left in between. CDR3 DNA sequence: TGTGCCAGCAGTTTATCGTCAGGGGTCCCCGGCAATGAGCAGTTCTTC. This translates into CASSLSSGVPGNEQFF.

This clonotype was picked up a small number of times. The chain has TRBV18 and TRBJ2-2; D remains ambiguous. V lost 6 bases and J lost 2, with 7 bases in between. Germline loops: CDR1 KGHSH, CDR2 LQKENI. The CDR3 spans 13 residues. The chain's CDR3 is CASSTINTGELFF. The CDR3 nucleotides read TGTGCCAGCTCGACAATAAACACCGGGGAGCTGTTTTTT.

At least ten counts were recorded for this clonotype. The V gene is TRBV11-2, the J gene TRBJ2-7; D not resolved. V shed 5 bases and J shed 3 bases, with 8 bases lying between them. The V gene's germline CDR1 is SGHAT and CDR2 FQNNGV. The CDR3 covers 12 residues. The CDR3 DNA sequence: TGTGCCAGCAGCCCCTCTAACTACGAGCAGTACTTC. Translation: CASSPSNYEQYF.

This clonotype was picked up a small number of times. The chain recombines TRBV29-1 with TRBJ2-3; the match to TRBD1 covers 7 bases. Germline trimming cut 4 bases from V and 0 bases from J; bases unmatched to any gene: 4. Germline assignment: CDR1 SQVTM and CDR2 ANQGSEA. The CDR3 length is 14 residues. This CDR3 reads CSVVQGLSTDTQYF. The CDR3 DNA is TGCAGCGTTGTACAGGGGCTTAGCACAGATACGCAGTATTTT.

This clonotype was seen many times. V is TRBV3-1 and J is TRBJ1-2; no definite D call. Between the trimmed V and J ends, which lost 5 bases and 0 bases, there was a span of 10 bases. The CDR3 is 14 residues long. Germline V CDR1 and CDR2: LGHDT, YNNKEL (reference sequence). CDR3 in amino acids: CASSWADPNYGYTF. The CDR3 DNA reads as TGTGCCAGCAGCTGGGCAGATCCTAACTATGGCTACACCTTC.

This clonotype occurred a few times. The J gene is TRBJ2-1, the V gene TRBV14, with 10 bases matching TRBD1. J lost 6 bases, V lost 0 bases, and 8 bases had no gene match. This CDR3 region has 17 residues. Looked up from germline, CDR1 is SGHDN and CDR2 is FVKESK. As DNA, the CDR3 is TGTGCCAGCAGCCAAGATCGAGGACAGGGGGGCATCAATGAGCAGTTCTTC. It codes for CASSQDRGQGGINEQFF.

The rearrangement links TRBV20-1 to TRBJ1-5; no reliable D call. The V end was cut by 3 bases, the J end by 0 bases, with 6 bases between. The CDR3 is made up of 13 amino acids. From germline, CDR1 is DFQATT and CDR2 SNEGSKA (reference sequence). The CDR3 reads CSARIYSNQPQHF. CDR3 DNA: TGCAGTGCTAGGATATATAGCAATCAGCCCCAGCATTTT.

This clonotype was counted only a few times. CDR3 amino acids: CASIRQAGGSYEQYF. The CDR3 DNA reads TGTGCCAGCATCAGGCAAGCGGGAGGGTCCTACGAGCAGTACTTC. The chain links TRBV2 to TRBJ2-7, with TRBD2 matching 10 bases. The CDR3 consists of 15 residues. Trimming at V came to 7 bases and at J to 1 base, leaving 7 bases not matched to a gene. Germline CDR1 and CDR2: SNHLY and FYNNEI.

J is TRBJ2-3 and V is TRBV11-3; TRBD1 might be the D (6 bases). V was clipped by 4 bases and J by 3 bases, with 14 bases between them. This CDR3 is built from 15 residues. CDR1 is SGHNT and CDR2 is YENEEA in the germline V gene. CDR3 in amino acids: CASSSPGAGTDTQYF. CDR3 in DNA: TGTGCCAGCAGCTCCCCAGGGGCTGGGACAGATACGCAGTATTTT.

Ten or more counts support this clonotype. The rearrangement joins TRBV2 to TRBJ2-7; weak D call: TRBD1 (5 bases). The CDR3 length is 12 residues. The V and J ends lost 5 bases and 3 bases respectively, with 8 bases between them. The germline V gene encodes CDR1 SNHLY and CDR2 FYNNEI. The CDR3 DNA is TGTGCCAGCAGTATGACAGTCTACGAGCAGTACTTC. Translated, it gives CASSMTVYEQYF.

At least ten counts were recorded for this clonotype. V usage is TRBV5-1 and J usage is TRBJ1-1, with 7 bases matching TRBD1. CDR1 is SGHRS, CDR2 YFSETQ, per germline. The CDR3 is made up of 14 amino acids. Trimming took 3 bases from V and 6 from J; bases not matched to a gene: 8. Here the CDR3 reads CASSSDRVIAEAFF. The CDR3 bases are TGCGCCAGCAGCTCCGACAGGGTGATCGCTGAAGCTTTCTTT.

The gene calls are TRBV25-1 and TRBJ2-3; TRBD2 matches at 8 bases. This CDR3 spans 16 amino acids. Germline V gene lookup returns CDR1 MGHDK and CDR2 SYGVNS. J gave up 4 bases and V 1 base, and 7 bases lay outside the gene matches. The CDR3 sequence is CASSESSGGLSDTQYF. The CDR3 DNA sequence: TGTGCCAGCAGTGAATCGTCGGGGGGGCTCTCAGATACGCAGTATTTT.

This clonotype was observed at least ten times. V and J are TRBV7-2 and TRBJ2-3, with D possibly TRBD1 on 6 matching bases. This CDR3 is 13 amino acids long. Germline V gene lookup returns CDR1 SGHTA and CDR2 FQGNSA. The V and J ends lost 0 bases and 6 bases respectively, with 7 bases between them. The DNA for the CDR3 is TGTGCCAGCAGCTTAGCGGGGGCCGATACGCAGTATTTT. Translating it yields CASSLAGADTQYF.

The chain is built from TRBV7-9 and TRBJ2-3; D call uncertain. Germline loops: CDR1 SEHNR, CDR2 FQNEAQ (reference sequence). Trimming cost V 7 bases and J 3 bases, with 5 bases left between them. The CDR3 is made up of 11 amino acids. The CDR3 is CASTRTDTQYF. CDR3 nucleotide sequence: TGTGCCAGCACCAGAACAGATACGCAGTATTTT. The whole variable domain, filled in from reference TRBV7-9 and TRBJ2-3, reads DTGVSQNPRHKITKRGQNVTFRCDPISEHNRLYWYRQTLGQGPEFLTYFQNEAQLEKSRLLSDRFSAERPKGSFSTLEIQRTEQGDSAMYLCASTRTDTQYFGPGTRLTVL.

This clonotype was observed a few times. This chain links TRBV6-1 with TRBJ2-5, with D possibly matching TRBD1 (5 bases). The V gene lost 4 bases and the J gene lost 1 base, with 7 bases spanning the gap. This CDR3 comprises 13 residues. In germline, CDR1 is MNHNS, CDR2 SASEGT. CDR3 DNA sequence: TGTGCCAGCAGTGTGACAGTCCAAGAGACCCAGTACTTC. This encodes CASSVTVQETQYF.

This clonotype was picked up many times. The chain links TRBV28 to TRBJ1-2; D possibly corresponds to TRBD1 (5 bases). Trimming took 6 bases from V and 4 from J, leaving 15 bases between them. The V gene's germline CDR1 is MDHEN and CDR2 SYDVKM. The CDR3 covers 14 residues. CDR3 region: CASSRGGTGYGYTF. For the CDR3, the DNA is TGTGCCAGCAGCCGGGGGGGGACCGGCTATGGCTACACCTTC.

The V and J genes are TRBV29-1 and TRBJ2-5; 7 bases map to TRBD1. The germline gives CDR1 SQVTM, CDR2 ANQGSEA. J lost 2 bases, V lost 7 bases, and 7 bases had no gene match. The CDR3 is 13 amino acids. The CDR3 sequence: CSARQGQQETQYF. The CDR3 region has the DNA TGCAGCGCCAGACAGGGACAACAAGAGACCCAGTACTTC.